The clone carrying this T cell receptor beta chain was seen only a few times. The antigen remains undetermined. Template switching created a universal primer site, and the cDNA included unique molecular identifiers. In TCRdb, the 5' RACE reads were re-called with MiXCR into one record per CDR3 protein. The table has roughly 700,000 distinct CDR3 sequences, 8.6% seen once. Germline loops: CDR1 LGHDT, CDR2 YNNKEL (reference sequence). The V segment lost 5 bases and the J segment 9 bases; nucleotides outside the gene matches: 4. The CDR3 length is 13 residues. This specimen belongs to a study of identical twins. Points from the study as a whole: Where out-of-frame alpha sequences were twin-shared, they showed excess low generation probability. Beta out-of-frame sequences showed weaker excess twin sharing.

A further study also used this sample, focusing on yellow fever vaccine responses in identical twins. That report adds: The authors reported partly convergent, partly personalized vaccine responses in identical twins.

The specimen sequenced was PBMCs. The clonotype originates from a woman between 18 and 29 years old in good health. This sequence joins TRBV3-1 and TRBJ1-6; 7 bases match TRBD1. In nucleotides, the CDR3 is TGTGCCAGCAGCAGACAGGGAGGTTCACCCCTCCACTTT. Residues: CASSRQGGSPLHF.